The T cell receptor beta chain described here comes from a study of glioma-infiltrating T cells. TCR alpha and beta CDR3 regions were amplified from RNA using iRepertoire nested multiplex PCR. TCRdb re-derived calls from the multiplex PCR reads in MiXCR, one entry per CDR3 protein. The sample lists approximately 190,000 distinct CDR3 sequences; 30% to 40% were seen once. This clonotype was recorded at least ten times. The CDR3 has 14 residues. After removal of 5 bases from V and 3 bases from J, the junction contained 6 bases not matched to a gene. The V gene's germline CDR1 is MNHEY and CDR2 SMNVEV (reference sequence).

This chain joins TRBV27 and TRBJ2-7; 8 nucleotides align to TRBD1. This TCR was sampled from a human donor with low-grade glioma or glioblastoma, undergoing nonglioma brain surgery, or in good health (not recorded which). The sample comprised glioma tissue, nonneoplastic brain tissue, or PBMCs (not recorded which). The CDR3 protein is CASSRAGGFYEQYF. The CDR3 nucleotides are TGTGCCAGCAGTCGGGCAGGGGGCTTCTACGAGCAGTACTTC.